The rows below give T cell receptor beta chains drawn from one sample of a study of OX40 agonist ivuxolimab in advanced cancers. Measured with immunoSEQ multiplex PCR; TCRdb has only the in-frame clones, and not every one. The sample shows 57,000 or so clones, 92% of them seen only once. The material was CD4+ or CD8+ T cells sorted from blood, obtained in a trial of the OX40 agonist ivuxolimab. The receptors derive from an adult with an advanced solid tumor such as melanoma, head and neck, liver or kidney cancer. CDR3s include the opening cysteine and the closing phenylalanine or tryptophan. Fields, in order: D gene, V gene, J gene, clone size, CDR3 DNA, CDR3 protein. The D gene is left open where the match is weak. A row's size may be missing; if present it is once, few, many or a size class.

-,TRBV4-1,TRBJ2-5,-,TGCGCCAGCAGCCAAGCCGGGACCGGGGTCCTAGAGACCCAGTACTTC,CASSQAGTGVLETQYF
-,TRBV6-5,TRBJ2-5,once,TGTGCCAGCAGTTGGAGGGGCTTGACGTTTGAGACCCAGTACTTC,CASSWRGLTFETQYF
-,TRBV27,TRBJ2-1,-,TGTGCCAGCAGTTTAAGATCGGGGGTATCAGGGACCCAGCAGTTCTTC,CASSLRSGVSGTQQFF
-,TRBV10-3,TRBJ2-7,-,TGTGCCACACACAACTCGGGCCTCGGGTACGAGCAGTACTTC,CATHNSGLGYEQYF
TRBD2,TRBV11-1,TRBJ2-3,-,TGTGCCAGCAGCTTGGGACTAGCGGAGGACACAGATACGCAGTATTTT,CASSLGLAEDTDTQYF
TRBD1,TRBV6-4,TRBJ1-2,-,TGTGCCAGCAGTGCCGAAGGGGGCAGCTATGGCTACACCTTC,CASSAEGGSYGYTF
TRBD1,TRBV6-1,TRBJ1-6,-,TGTGCCAGCAGAGAAGTATCAGGGGGTCGGGATAATTCACCCCTCCACTTT,CASREVSGGRDNSPLHF
-,TRBV6-5,TRBJ2-3,-,TGTGCCAGCAGTTACGGTTTGGGAGATACGCAGTATTTT,CASSYGLGDTQYF
TRBD1,TRBV15,TRBJ1-3,-,TGTGCCACCAGCATCAGGGGGGGATCTGGAAACACCATATATTTT,CATSIRGGSGNTIYF
-,TRBV27,TRBJ2-3,-,TGTGCCAGCAGTAGGCGGACAGATACGCAGTATTTT,CASSRRTDTQYF
TRBD1,TRBV2,TRBJ2-2,few,TGTGCCAGCAGTTCGGGACAGACCACCGGGGAGCTGTTTTTT,CASSSGQTTGELFF
-,TRBV6-5,TRBJ1-5,-,TGTGCCAGCAGGACTAGCAATCAGCCCCAGCATTTT,CASRTSNQPQHF
-,TRBV9,TRBJ1-4,-,TGTGCCAGCAGCGCCGGGGACGGATCAACTAATGAAAAACTGTTTTTT,CASSAGDGSTNEKLFF
TRBD1,TRBV2,TRBJ1-4,-,TGTGCCAGCAGGCCTAAGACAGGGGGAGCTGAAAAACTGTTTTTT,CASRPKTGGAEKLFF
TRBD1,TRBV4-1,TRBJ2-7,-,TGCGCCAGCAGCCAAGATGCTACTTCCGGGACAGCCTACGAGCAGTACTTC,CASSQDATSGTAYEQYF
TRBD1,TRBV5-1,TRBJ1-1,-,TGCGCCAGCAGCCGGACAGGGGGGGACACTGAAGCTTTCTTT,CASSRTGGDTEAFF
-,TRBV6-5,TRBJ2-5,few,TGTGCCAGCAGGGCCCAGGGGAGTGGGGAGACCCAGTACTTC,CASRAQGSGETQYF
-,TRBV5-6,TRBJ2-3,-,TGTGCCAGCAGCACCGGAGGGGGAAGCACAGATACGCAGTATTTT,CASSTGGGSTDTQYF
-,TRBV5-1,TRBJ2-1,-,TGCGCCAGCAGCTTGGGGTATAGCGTAGAGGGTGGCAATGAGCAGTTCTTC,CASSLGYSVEGGNEQFF
TRBD2,TRBV5-1,TRBJ2-3,once,TGCGCCAGCAGCTTAGGGACTAGCGGGGGTAAGCAGTATTTT,CASSLGTSGGKQYF
-,TRBV6-1,TRBJ1-2,-,TGTGCCAGCAGACCAGGGAATTTCGACTATGGCTACACCTTC,CASRPGNFDYGYTF
TRBD1,TRBV7-9,TRBJ2-7,-,TGTGCCAGCAGCCCGACCCGGGACAGAGCCTACGAGCAGTACTTC,CASSPTRDRAYEQYF
-,TRBV9,TRBJ2-1,-,TGTGCCAGCAGCGCCGAGGGGAGCTCCTACAATGAGCAGTTCTTC,CASSAEGSSYNEQFF
-,TRBV19,TRBJ2-3,-,TGTGCCAGTAGTCCCCGAGGAGCAAACACAGATACGCAGTATTTT,CASSPRGANTDTQYF
-,TRBV6-1,TRBJ1-2,-,TGTGCTACCCTGCTCACCCAGCCTTCATTTGGCTACACCTTC,CATLLTQPSFGYTF
-,TRBV5-1,TRBJ1-1,-,TGCGCCAGCAGCCCCCGGGACGGGAACTCTGAAGCTTTCTTT,CASSPRDGNSEAFF
TRBD1,TRBV6-5,TRBJ1-3,-,TGTGCCAGCAGTTACCAAACAGGGGGCGGTGGAAACACCATATATTTT,CASSYQTGGGGNTIYF
-,TRBV7-9,TRBJ2-7,-,TGTGCCAGCAGCCGACAGGCGAGCTCCTACGAGCAGTACTTC,CASSRQASSYEQYF
TRBD1,TRBV6-5,TRBJ1-2,-,TGTGCCAGCAGTTTGGCAGGGGGCCCTGGCTACACCTTC,CASSLAGGPGYTF
-,TRBV30,TRBJ1-2,-,TGTGCCTGGAGGGGGGGCAACTATGGCTACACCTTC,CAWRGGNYGYTF
-,TRBV9,TRBJ2-2,-,TGTGCCAGCAGCGTAGGTGCTACAACCGGGGAGCTGTTTTTT,CASSVGATTGELFF
TRBD1,TRBV25-1,TRBJ2-7,-,TGTGCCAGCAGATATGGGACAGGGTGGACCTACGAGCAGTACTTC,CASRYGTGWTYEQYF
TRBD1,TRBV29-1,TRBJ2-1,few,TGCAGCGGCCGCGGGGGACAGGGAATTCATGAGCAGTTCTTC,CSGRGGQGIHEQFF
TRBD1,TRBV19,TRBJ1-1,-,TGTGCCAGTACCGCGGGACAGGGTGGTTCTGAAGCTTTCTTT,CASTAGQGGSEAFF
-,TRBV5-3,TRBJ1-6,-,TGTGCCAGAAGCTGCGGGGGGCAGTTATCGTACAAAGACCCTAATTCACCCCTCCACTTT,CARSCGGQLSYKDPNSPLHF
TRBD1,TRBV5-1,TRBJ2-7,once,TGCGCCAGCAGCCTGACTCCCCCAGACAGGGCCAAACTCGGCGAGCAGTACTTC,CASSLTPPDRAKLGEQYF
-,TRBV5-4,TRBJ2-3,-,TGTGCCAGCAGCCGTAGCGGTACTAGCACAGATACGCAGTATTTT,CASSRSGTSTDTQYF
-,TRBV19,TRBJ1-6,-,TGTGCCAGTAGTATGCCCATAAGGGGATCACCCCTCCACTTT,CASSMPIRGSPLHF
TRBD2,TRBV7-2,TRBJ2-5,-,TGTGCCAGCAGCTCTGGACTAGCGGGGGGCCAAGAGACCCAGTACTTC,CASSSGLAGGQETQYF
-,TRBV7-2,TRBJ2-7,-,TGTGCCAGCAGCTTCCCAGGGGCTTCCTACGAGCAGTACTTC,CASSFPGASYEQYF
-,TRBV1,TRBJ2-1,once,TGCACCAGCAGCCGACGCCCTAGCGGGGGGCCTGACTACAATGAGCAGTTCTTC,CTSSRRPSGGPDYNEQFF
-,TRBV6-1,TRBJ2-7,-,TGTGCCAGCAGTGACCCCCCGGGTGCCTACGAGCAGTACTTC,CASSDPPGAYEQYF
-,TRBV15,TRBJ1-4,-,TGTGCCACCAGCAGAGATCTCGGGGCTAGTGAAAAACTGTTTTTT,CATSRDLGASEKLFF
TRBD2,TRBV6-5,TRBJ2-5,once,TGTGCCAGCAGTGTTAGCGGGAGAGGAGAGACCCAGTACTTC,CASSVSGRGETQYF
-,TRBV6-1,TRBJ1-2,-,TGTGCCAGCAGTGAGATCCCCTCCCTTGGCTACACCTTC,CASSEIPSLGYTF
-,TRBV6-1,TRBJ2-3,-,TGTGCCAGTTTCCGGGGTTTGGGCACAGATACGCAGTATTTT,CASFRGLGTDTQYF
-,TRBV9,TRBJ2-5,-,TGTGCCAGCAGCGCCAAACAGGGAAGGCTACGGGAGACCCAGTACTTC,CASSAKQGRLRETQYF
TRBD1,TRBV7-3,TRBJ1-5,-,TGTGCCAGCAGCCAAGGGGACAGGGAGTGTAGCAATCAGCCCCAGCATTTT,CASSQGDRECSNQPQHF
-,TRBV19,TRBJ2-2,-,TGTGCCAGTAGTACTGAGGGCGTCGCGAACACCGGGGAGCTGTTTTTT,CASSTEGVANTGELFF
-,TRBV6-5,TRBJ2-7,-,TGTGCCAGCAGGGGGACGGTCTCCTACGAGCAGTACTTC,CASRGTVSYEQYF
-,TRBV7-3,TRBJ1-2,-,TGTGCCAGCAGCCCCGGGGGAGGGAACTATGGCTACACCTTC,CASSPGGGNYGYTF
TRBD1,TRBV18,TRBJ2-7,-,TGTGCCAGCTCACAGGGGACAGGGACCTACGAGCAGTACTTC,CASSQGTGTYEQYF
-,TRBV21-1,TRBJ2-3,-,TGTGCCAGCAGCAAAGGGGGGCCCACGACGGCAGATACGCAGTATTTT,CASSKGGPTTADTQYF
TRBD1,TRBV9,TRBJ2-3,-,TGTGCCAGCAGCCTCGGACAGGCAGCAGATACGCAGTATTTT,CASSLGQAADTQYF
-,TRBV11-3,TRBJ1-1,-,TGTGCCAGCAGCTTAGACGGGGCGAACACTGAAGCTTTCTTT,CASSLDGANTEAFF
-,TRBV9,TRBJ2-5,-,TGTGCCAGCAACTCAGACTTGGGATTGGGGACCCAGTACTTC,CASNSDLGLGTQYF
-,TRBV7-9,TRBJ2-7,-,TGTGCCAGCAGCTTTGAGGGCCACGAGCAGTACTTC,CASSFEGHEQYF
-,TRBV2,TRBJ2-7,-,TGTGCCAGCAGTCGGGACGGGAGCTCCTACGAGCAGTACTTC,CASSRDGSSYEQYF
TRBD1,TRBV5-4,TRBJ2-5,-,TGTGCCAGCAGCTCCAGGGGGAGTCTTGAGACCCAGTACTTC,CASSSRGSLETQYF